Sequencing of this T cell receptor (beta chain) was carried out in a study of CD8+CD57+ T cells in acquired aplastic anemia. This clonotype was picked up one time. The CDR3 totals 15 residues. Per germline, CDR1 SNHLY and CDR2 FYNNEI. Trimming took 6 bases from V and 0 from J; bases not matched to a gene: 4. Profiles of TCR beta VDJ and CDR3 were generated from a genomic DNA template. TCRdb fed the reads into MiXCR, producing one record per CDR3 protein. The repertoire includes 450,000 to 600,000 distinct CDR3 sequences, roughly a third of them detected once, and nearly 0.85% sits in the top ten. Patients chosen for sequencing had shown CD8+CD57+ cell expansion by flow cytometry.

The J gene is TRBJ1-2, the V gene TRBV2; 10 bases align to TRBD1. The sample consisted of sorted CD4+, CD8+, or CD8+CD57+ T cells (not recorded which) from PBMCs. The source of this sequence is a human donor with aplastic anemia. The CDR3 DNA sequence: TGTGCCAGCAGCGGACAGGGGGGGCCTAACTATGGCTACACCTTC. It specifies CASSGQGGPNYGYTF.